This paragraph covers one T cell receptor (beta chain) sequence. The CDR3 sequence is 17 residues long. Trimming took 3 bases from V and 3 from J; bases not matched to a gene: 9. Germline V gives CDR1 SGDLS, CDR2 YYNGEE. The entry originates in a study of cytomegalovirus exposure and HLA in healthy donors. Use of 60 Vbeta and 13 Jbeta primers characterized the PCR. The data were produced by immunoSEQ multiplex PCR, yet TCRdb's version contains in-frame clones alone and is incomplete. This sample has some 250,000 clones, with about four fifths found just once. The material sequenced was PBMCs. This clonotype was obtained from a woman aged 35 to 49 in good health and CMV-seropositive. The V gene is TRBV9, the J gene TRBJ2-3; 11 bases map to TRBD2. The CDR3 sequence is CASSADFSGRGTDTQYF. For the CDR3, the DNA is TGTGCCAGCAGCGCAGATTTTAGCGGGAGGGGGACAGATACGCAGTATTTT.